The 23 T cell receptor beta chains listed next were all sequenced from one sample in a study of shared clonotypes between healthy human individuals. This table comes from immunoSEQ multiplex PCR, and its TCRdb copy is limited to in-frame clones, with some not included. The sample has under 2,500,000 clones, nearly 97% seen once. The sample was naive CD4+ T cells sorted from blood. Subset: CD45RA+ positively selected. These receptors came from a young man in good health.

The chain recombines TRBV5-1 with TRBJ1-2; 7 bases agree with TRBD1. The J segment lost 3 bases and the V segment lost 3 bases, leaving 8 bases of the junction unmatched. CDR3 length: 15 amino acids. CDR1 is SGHRS, CDR2 YFSETQ, per germline. The DNA of the CDR3 is TGCGCCAGCAGCTCCAACAGGGGATGGGACTATGGCTACACCTTC. Its translation is CASSSNRGWDYGYTF.

This sequence joins TRBV27 and TRBJ2-7; D is possibly TRBD1 (6 bases). V was shortened by 4 bases and J by 4 bases, with 11 bases between the two germline ends. CDR1 is MNHEY and CDR2 is SMNVEV in the germline V gene (reference sequence). This CDR3 region has 13 residues. The DNA of the CDR3 is TGTGCCAGCAGTTCTCCGGGACAATACGAGCAGTACTTC. This encodes CASSSPGQYEQYF.

The chain uses TRBV19 and TRBJ1-1, with D unresolved. The length of the CDR3 is 13 residues. Germline V gene lookup returns CDR1 LNHDA and CDR2 SQIVND (reference sequence). Trimming shortened V by 6 bases and J by 0 bases, and 8 bases separated the two germline ends. CDR3 DNA sequence: TGTGCCAGTAGGGCGTCCATGAACACTGAAGCTTTCTTT. It is translated as CASRASMNTEAFF.

Note on this clone: Other DNA sequences in this specimen translate into the identical CDR3. V and J are TRBV11-3 and TRBJ2-5, with 9 positions matching TRBD1. The CDR3 runs 14 residues. Germline V gene lookup returns CDR1 SGHNT and CDR2 YENEEA. The ends lost 5 bases at V and 5 bases at J; junction bases unmatched: 6. CDR3 DNA: TGTGCCAGCAGCACCGGGACAGGGCTGGAGACCCAGTACTTC. Translating it yields CASSTGTGLETQYF.

The chain is built from TRBV27 and TRBJ1-5; TRBD1 matches at 7 bases. The germline V gene has CDR1 MNHEY and CDR2 SMNVEV (reference sequence). The length of the CDR3 is 14 residues. V lost 5 bases, J lost 5 bases, and 6 bases stayed unmatched. The DNA for the CDR3 is TGTGCCAGCAGTCAACGACAGGGTTATCAGCCCCAGCATTTT. Amino acids: CASSQRQGYQPQHF.

On this clone: Other DNA sequences in the sample encode the same CDR3. This rearrangement joins TRBV30 to TRBJ2-7; a possible D gene is TRBD2 (6 bases). Per germline, CDR1 GTSNPN and CDR2 SVGIG (reference sequence). V was clipped by 0 bases and J by 1 base, with 10 bases between them. CDR3 length: 14 amino acids. The chain's CDR3 is CAWSVGGDSYEQYF. The CDR3 DNA follows: TGTGCCTGGAGTGTGGGCGGGGATTCCTACGAGCAGTACTTC. Filled out from reference TRBV30 and TRBJ2-7, the complete variable domain reads SQTIHQWPATLVQPVGSPLSLECTVEGTSNPNLYWYRQAAGRGLQLLFYSVGIGQISSEVPQNLSASRPQDRQFILSSKKLLLSDSGFYLCAWSVGGDSYEQYFGPGTRLTVT.

The rearrangement uses TRBV9 and TRBJ2-3, with 7 bases fitting TRBD2. Unmatched junction bases numbered 6, after V lost 1 base and J lost 4 bases. Germline values: CDR1 SGDLS, CDR2 YYNGEE. The CDR3 loop spans 15 amino acids. This CDR3 reads CASSVIAGDADTQYF. The CDR3 DNA follows: TGTGCCAGCAGCGTAATCGCGGGAGACGCAGATACGCAGTATTTT.

The chain recombines TRBV12-5 with TRBJ2-7, with 8 bases lining up with TRBD2. V lost 0 bases, J lost 2 bases, and 3 bases stayed unmatched. The CDR3 spans 15 residues. Germline V gene data show CDR1 as LGHNT and CDR2 as FRNRAP. DNA for the CDR3: TGTGCTAGTGGTTTGGTACATAGCGGGGCCTACGAGCAGTACTTC. Translating gives CASGLVHSGAYEQYF.

V and J are TRBV11-2 and TRBJ1-3; 11 bases are shared with TRBD1. The germline V gene has CDR1 SGHAT and CDR2 FQNNGV. The length of the CDR3 is 15 residues. The ends lost 6 bases at V and 5 bases at J; junction bases unmatched: 6. This CDR3 is CASRRGTGGRNTIYF. CDR3 sequence (DNA): TGTGCCAGCAGGCGTGGGACAGGGGGTAGAAACACCATATATTTT.

J is TRBJ1-2 and V is TRBV2; D ambiguous. Between the trimmed V and J ends, which lost 4 bases and 3 bases, there was a span of 9 bases. The length of the CDR3 is 13 residues. Looked up from germline, CDR1 is SNHLY and CDR2 is FYNNEI. CDR3 sequence: CASSGNNYYGYTF. DNA for the CDR3: TGTGCCAGCAGTGGTAATAATTACTATGGCTACACCTTC.

V usage is TRBV6-5 and J usage is TRBJ1-5; no clear D. The V end was cut by 2 bases, the J end by 4 bases, with 6 bases between. Germline V gene sequence: CDR1 MNHEY, CDR2 SVGAGI. The CDR3 totals 13 residues. The CDR3 region has the DNA TGTGCCAGCAGTTACGGGGATAATCAGCCCCAGCATTTT. Residues: CASSYGDNQPQHF.

V and J are TRBV4-1 and TRBJ2-1, with TRBD1 as a possible D gene (5 bases). This CDR3 has 14 residues. Deletions cut 2 bases from V and 8 bases from J, with 13 bases between. Germline CDR1 and CDR2: MGHRA and YSYEKL. In DNA, the CDR3 is TGCGCCAGCAGCCAATATTGGCAGGGCGATGAGCAGTTCTTC. Protein product: CASSQYWQGDEQFF.

V and J are TRBV10-1 and TRBJ2-3, with D possibly being TRBD1 (6 bases). CDR3 length: 16 amino acids. Germline V gives CDR1 WNHNN, CDR2 SYGVQD (reference sequence). Trimming took 9 bases from V and 1 from J, leaving 20 bases between them. CDR3 loop: CARRQVLGFRTDTQYF. In DNA, the CDR3 is TGCGCCAGAAGACAGGTTCTTGGGTTTCGCACAGATACGCAGTATTTT.

The genes are TRBV30 and TRBJ1-3, with 7 bases identical to TRBD1. V lost 0 bases and J lost 1; bases outside the gene matches: 12. This CDR3 is 18 amino acids long. Germline V gene lookup returns CDR1 GTSNPN and CDR2 SVGIG (reference sequence). This chain's CDR3 is CAWSVPVWTGLSGNTIYF. CDR3 nucleotides: TGTGCCTGGAGTGTCCCGGTTTGGACAGGTCTATCTGGAAACACCATATATTTT.

The CDR3 is CSVGIGTAKETQYF. CDR3 bases: TGCAGCGTTGGGATTGGGACAGCAAAAGAGACCCAGTACTTC. The J gene is TRBJ2-5, the V gene TRBV29-1; the match to TRBD1 covers 7 bases. J gave up 3 bases and V 4 bases, and 8 bases lay outside the gene matches. The CDR3 totals 14 residues. Germline CDR1 is SQVTM and CDR2 is ANQGSEA.

The chain joins TRBV7-3 to TRBJ1-5; D gene unclear. V gave up 5 bases and J gave up 8 bases, with 13 bases separating them. The germline gives CDR1 SGHTA, CDR2 FQGTGA. The CDR3 sequence is 13 residues long. The DNA for the CDR3 is TGTGCCAGCAGCCCGAACCCCCTGGAGCCCCAGCATTTT. This codes for CASSPNPLEPQHF.

This chain joins TRBV19 and TRBJ2-3; 12 positions agree with TRBD2. The length of the CDR3 is 15 residues. Trimming at V came to 6 bases and at J to 2 bases, leaving 3 bases not matched to a gene. CDR1 and CDR2 from the germline V gene are LNHDA and SQIVND (reference sequence). CDR3 sequence reads: CASRTSGSYTDTQYF. The CDR3 bases are TGTGCCAGTAGGACTAGCGGGAGTTACACAGATACGCAGTATTTT. Supplemented by reference TRBV19 and TRBJ2-3, the full variable domain reads DGGITQSPKYLFRKEGQNVTLSCEQNLNHDAMYWYRQDPGQGLRLIYYSQIVNDFQKGDIAEGYSVSREKKESFPLTVTSAQKNPTAFYLCASRTSGSYTDTQYFGPGTRLTVL.

The genes are TRBV30 and TRBJ1-6, with a possible D match to TRBD1 (6 bases). Germline V gene sequence: CDR1 GTSNPN, CDR2 SVGIG (reference sequence). V was trimmed by 3 bases and J by 6 bases, leaving 12 bases between them. This CDR3 region has 14 residues. CDR3 region: CAWRGGVPNSPLHF. In DNA, the CDR3 is TGTGCCTGGAGAGGGGGTGTACCTAATTCACCCCTCCACTTT. Using reference TRBV30 and TRBJ1-6 for the parts outside the CDR3, the full variable domain is SQTIHQWPATLVQPVGSPLSLECTVEGTSNPNLYWYRQAAGRGLQLLFYSVGIGQISSEVPQNLSASRPQDRQFILSSKKLLLSDSGFYLCAWRGGVPNSPLHFGNGTRLTVT.

The chain recombines TRBV27 with TRBJ1-4; a weak D match, TRBD1 (5 bases). The V end lost 6 bases, the J end lost 8 bases, and 16 bases lay between the germline ends. The CDR3 length is 14 residues. The germline gives CDR1 MNHEY, CDR2 SMNVEV (reference sequence). This CDR3 is CASRRPGGGEKLFF. The DNA of the CDR3 is TGTGCCAGCAGAAGGCCGGGGGGGGGAGAAAAACTGTTTTTT.

The J gene is TRBJ1-6, the V gene TRBV6-1; D perhaps matches TRBD1 (5 bases). With 4 bases removed from V and 8 bases from J, the gap between germline ends came to 12 bases. The germline V gene has CDR1 MNHNS and CDR2 SASEGT. There are 14 residues in the CDR3. CDR3 sequence: CASSVRDLDSPLHF. CDR3 bases: TGTGCCAGCAGTGTTAGGGACTTGGATTCACCCCTCCACTTT.

This clone was detected once. This CDR3 reads CASSLTDRGLAYEQYF. CDR3 DNA sequence: TGTGCCAGCAGTCTTACCGACAGGGGGCTCGCCTACGAGCAGTACTTC. This chain uses TRBV2 with TRBJ2-7, with 10 bases lining up with TRBD1. Trimming took 5 bases from V and 2 from J; bases not matched to a gene: 9. CDR3 size: 16 residues. Germline V CDR1 and CDR2: SNHLY, FYNNEI.

The chain employs TRBV7-9 and TRBJ2-3; D unclear. This CDR3 is 15 amino acids long. The V gene's germline CDR1 is SEHNR and CDR2 FQNEAQ (reference sequence). The V end was cut by 4 bases, the J end by 6 bases, with 17 bases between. The CDR3 DNA follows: TGTGCCAGCAGCTCCGACCCTCCCCGTGGGGATACGCAGTATTTT. Residues: CASSSDPPRGDTQYF.

Only one count was recorded for this clone. This rearrangement joins TRBV2 to TRBJ1-4; unclear D gene. The V end lost 2 bases, the J end lost 3 bases, and 19 bases lay between the germline ends. The CDR3 consists of 18 residues. CDR1 and CDR2 from the germline V gene are SNHLY and FYNNEI. As DNA, the CDR3 is TGTGCCAGCAGTGAACGTCGAACAGTCGGAAGGGCTAATGAAAAACTGTTTTTT. Protein product: CASSERRTVGRANEKLFF.